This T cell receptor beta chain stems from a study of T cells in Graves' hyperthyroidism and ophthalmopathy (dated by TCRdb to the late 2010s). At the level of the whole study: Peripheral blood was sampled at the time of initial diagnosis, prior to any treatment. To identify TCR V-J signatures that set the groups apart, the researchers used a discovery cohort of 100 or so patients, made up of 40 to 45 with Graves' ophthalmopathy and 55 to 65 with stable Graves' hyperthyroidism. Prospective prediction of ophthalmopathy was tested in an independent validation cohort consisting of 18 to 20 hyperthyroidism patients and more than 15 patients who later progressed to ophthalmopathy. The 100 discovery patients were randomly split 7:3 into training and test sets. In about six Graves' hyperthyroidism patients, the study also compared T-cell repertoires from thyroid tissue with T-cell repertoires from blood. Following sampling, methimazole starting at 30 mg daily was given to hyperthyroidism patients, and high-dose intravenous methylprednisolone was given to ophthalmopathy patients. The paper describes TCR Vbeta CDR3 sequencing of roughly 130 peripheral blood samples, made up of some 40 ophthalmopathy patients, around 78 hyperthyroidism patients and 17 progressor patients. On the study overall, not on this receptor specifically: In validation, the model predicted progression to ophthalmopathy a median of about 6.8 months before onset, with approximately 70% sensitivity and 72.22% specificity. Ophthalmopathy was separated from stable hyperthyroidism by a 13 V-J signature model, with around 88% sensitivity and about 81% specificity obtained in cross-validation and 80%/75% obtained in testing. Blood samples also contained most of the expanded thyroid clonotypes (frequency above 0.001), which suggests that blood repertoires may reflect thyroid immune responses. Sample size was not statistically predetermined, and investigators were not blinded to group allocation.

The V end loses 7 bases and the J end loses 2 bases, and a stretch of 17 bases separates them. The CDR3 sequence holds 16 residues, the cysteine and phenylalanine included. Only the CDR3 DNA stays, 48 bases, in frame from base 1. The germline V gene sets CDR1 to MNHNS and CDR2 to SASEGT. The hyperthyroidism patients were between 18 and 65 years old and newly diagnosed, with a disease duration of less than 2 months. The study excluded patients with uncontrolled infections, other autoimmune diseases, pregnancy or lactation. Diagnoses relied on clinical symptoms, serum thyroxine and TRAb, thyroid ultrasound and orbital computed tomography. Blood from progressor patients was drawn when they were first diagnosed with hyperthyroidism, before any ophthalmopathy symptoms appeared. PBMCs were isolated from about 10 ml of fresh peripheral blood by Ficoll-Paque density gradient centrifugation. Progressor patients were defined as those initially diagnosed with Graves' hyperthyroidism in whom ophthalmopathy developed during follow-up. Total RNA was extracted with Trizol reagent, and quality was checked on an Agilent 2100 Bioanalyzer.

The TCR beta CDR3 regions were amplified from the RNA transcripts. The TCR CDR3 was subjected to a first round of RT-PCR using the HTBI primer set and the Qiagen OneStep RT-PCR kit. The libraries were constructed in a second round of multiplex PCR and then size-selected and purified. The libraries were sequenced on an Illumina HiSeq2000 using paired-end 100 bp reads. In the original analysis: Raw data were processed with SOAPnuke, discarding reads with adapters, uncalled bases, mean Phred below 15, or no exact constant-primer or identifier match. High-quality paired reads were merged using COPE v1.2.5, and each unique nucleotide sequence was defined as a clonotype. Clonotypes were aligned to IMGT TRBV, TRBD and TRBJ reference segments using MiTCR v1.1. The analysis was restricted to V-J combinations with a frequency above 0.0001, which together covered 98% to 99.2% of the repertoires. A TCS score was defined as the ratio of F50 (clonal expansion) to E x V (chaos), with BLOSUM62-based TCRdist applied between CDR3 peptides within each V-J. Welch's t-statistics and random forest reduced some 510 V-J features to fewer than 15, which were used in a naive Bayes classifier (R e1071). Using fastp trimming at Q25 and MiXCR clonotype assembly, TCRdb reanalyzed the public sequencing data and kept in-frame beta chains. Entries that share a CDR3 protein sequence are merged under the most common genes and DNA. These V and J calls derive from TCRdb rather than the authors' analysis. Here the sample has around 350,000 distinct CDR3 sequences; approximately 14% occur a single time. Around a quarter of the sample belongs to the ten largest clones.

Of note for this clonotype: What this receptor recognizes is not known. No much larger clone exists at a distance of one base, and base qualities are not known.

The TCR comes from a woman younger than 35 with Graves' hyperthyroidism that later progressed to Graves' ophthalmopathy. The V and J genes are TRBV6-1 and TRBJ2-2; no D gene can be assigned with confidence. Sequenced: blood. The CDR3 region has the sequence CASTFPGRVNTGELFF. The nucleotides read TGTGCCAGCACCTTCCCGGGTCGGGTTAACACCGGGGAGCTGTTTTTT.